Below, 5 T cell receptor beta chains from the same sample are listed, as sequenced in a study of glioma-infiltrating T cells. Using RNA template, CDR3s of TCR alpha and beta were amplified with iRepertoire arm-PCR. MiXCR was run by TCRdb on the multiplex PCR reads, yielding one entry per CDR3 protein. The sample shows about 3,900 distinct CDR3 sequences, roughly a third of them seen only once. The sample was glioma tissue, nonneoplastic brain tissue, or PBMCs (not recorded which). The receptors shown here come from a human donor with low-grade glioma or glioblastoma, undergoing nonglioma brain surgery, or in good health (not recorded which).

This clonotype is termed medium-sized (0.01 to 0.1%). The genes are TRBV7-2 and TRBJ2-5; 10 bases map to TRBD1. Germline-derived CDR1 and CDR2 are SGHTA and FQGNSA. V dropped 1 base and J dropped 5; count of bases not matched to a gene: 4. There are 15 residues in the CDR3. The CDR3, as DNA: TGTGCCAGCAGCTTAGGGGGACAGGGGAGGGAGACCCAGTACTTC. It is translated as CASSLGGQGRETQYF.

With regard to this clonotype: One junction end disagrees with the germline gene, perhaps due to a read error. The chain has TRBV27 and TRBJ1-2, with 10 bases lining up with TRBD1. The CDR3 contains 15 residues. CDR1 is MNHEY, CDR2 SMNVEV, per germline (reference sequence). CDR3 protein: CACSLLGQGVLGYTF. Here the CDR3 DNA reads TGTGCCTGCAGTTTATTAGGACAGGGGGTTCTAGGCTACACCTTC.

A few counts support this clonotype. The chain couples TRBV19 to TRBJ2-3, with TRBD1 matching over 7 bases. This CDR3 spans 17 amino acids. The V gene end was trimmed by 5 bases and the J gene end by 2 bases; junction bases not matched to a gene: 13. Germline V gene lookup returns CDR1 LNHDA and CDR2 SQIVND (reference sequence). The CDR3 DNA follows: TGTGCCAGTAGTGCCCTTATGGACAGGCCAAACACAGATACGCAGTATTTT. Translating gives CASSALMDRPNTDTQYF.

The V gene is TRBV7-2, the J gene TRBJ1-2; D might be TRBD1 (5 bases). The germline V gene encodes CDR1 SGHTA and CDR2 FQGNSA. Trimming pared 6 bases from V and 10 bases from J, leaving 18 bases between. This CDR3 is 13 amino acids long. The CDR3 nucleotides are TGTGCCAGCAGGCCCCGGGGGTTCTATAACTACACCTTC. It translates to CASRPRGFYNYTF.

This clonotype came up a few times. CDR3 loop: CASGFYGAPSTDTQYF. For the CDR3, the DNA is TGTGCTAGTGGTTTTTATGGGGCGCCTAGCACAGATACGCAGTATTTT. The genes are TRBV12-5 and TRBJ2-3; a weak D match, TRBD1 (5 bases). This CDR3 has 16 amino acids. Germline V CDR1 and CDR2: LGHNT, FRNRAP. Trimming took off 3 bases at V and 0 bases at J, with 13 bases between the two ends.